The 25 T cell receptor beta chains listed next were all sequenced from one sample in a study of T cells in tuberculosis. Sorting used thawed, overnight-rested PBMC stained with anti-CD3, a viability dye and GMM-loaded CD1B tetramer. CD1B tetramers were loaded with Rhodococcus equi-derived C32 glucose monomycolate. Sequencing used immunoSEQ multiplex PCR; TCRdb keeps in-frame clones, though not all of them. The sample yields 55,000 to 70,000 clones, under 90% seen once. Material: CD1b-GMM tetramer-negative cells sorted from PBMCs. These receptors were obtained from an adult woman with latent tuberculosis.

The genes are TRBV14 and TRBJ2-1; 8 bases map to TRBD1. CDR1 and CDR2 (germline): SGHDN, FVKESK. This CDR3 contains 15 residues. The trim removed 3 bases at V and 2 bases at J, leaving 3 bases unmatched. The CDR3 coding sequence is TGTGCCAGCAGCCACAAGGACAGGGCCTACAATGAGCAGTTCTTC. Encoded protein: CASSHKDRAYNEQFF.

This clone has a handful of counts. The V call is TRBV9, the J call TRBJ2-1; TRBD2 matches 12 bases. The junction had 6 bases not matched to a gene; V was cut back by 3 bases and J by 2 bases. CDR3 length: 17 residues. The germline CDR1 and CDR2 sequences are SGDLS and YYNGEE. As DNA, the CDR3 is TGTGCCAGCAGCGCCCGACCTAGCGGGGGGGCCTACAATGAGCAGTTCTTC. Translated: CASSARPSGGAYNEQFF.

This sequence joins TRBV28 and TRBJ2-6; 10 bases fit TRBD1. This CDR3 comprises 16 residues. The germline V gene encodes CDR1 MDHEN and CDR2 SYDVKM. The V gene end was trimmed by 4 bases and the J gene end by 4 bases; junction bases not matched to a gene: 4. The CDR3 DNA sequence: TGTGCCAGCAGTTCCCGGGGACAGGGGGGGGCCAACGTCCTGACTTTC. Encoded protein: CASSSRGQGGANVLTF.

The V gene is TRBV15, the J gene TRBJ2-7, with 8 bases aligning to TRBD2. V lost 1 base, J lost 3 bases, and 5 bases stayed unmatched. Germline V gene sequence: CDR1 LNHNV, CDR2 YYDKDF (reference sequence). This CDR3 is 15 amino acids long. CDR3 loop: CATSRAGGSIYEQYF. The CDR3 region has the DNA TGTGCCACCAGCAGAGCGGGAGGGTCTATCTACGAGCAGTACTTC.

The chain joins TRBV7-2 to TRBJ2-1; 9 nucleotides match TRBD2. CDR3 size: 17 residues. The V gene's germline CDR1 is SGHTA and CDR2 FQGNSA. J gave up 7 bases and V 5 bases, and 15 bases lay outside the gene matches. The CDR3 reads CASSTFGGGGARNEQFF. CDR3 sequence (DNA): TGTGCCAGCAGCACCTTTGGGGGCGGGGGGGCACGGAATGAGCAGTTCTTC.

This clone was picked up one time. This sample also contains other DNA sequences that code for the same CDR3. The CDR3 bases are TGTGCCACCAGCAGAGATCAGGAGTGGCCTAAGGGGTCATTCACAGATACGCAGTATTTT. Translated: CATSRDQEWPKGSFTDTQYF. The V and J genes are TRBV15 and TRBJ2-3; possibly TRBD1 for D (5 bases). CDR1 and CDR2 from the germline V gene are LNHNV and YYDKDF (reference sequence). The germline V and J ends were trimmed by 0 bases and 2 bases, with 24 bases remaining between them. The CDR3 sequence is 20 residues long.

The chain joins TRBV7-8 to TRBJ2-7; a weak D match, TRBD1 (6 bases). The length of the CDR3 is 13 residues. Germline lookup yields CDR1 SGHVS and CDR2 FQNEAQ. Trimming shortened V by 4 bases and J by 2 bases, and 9 bases separated the two germline ends. The CDR3 DNA is TGTGCCAGCAGCTCCGGACAGCCCTACGAGCAGTACTTC. This gives the protein CASSSGQPYEQYF.

V gene TRBV10-3 combines with J gene TRBJ2-3; TRBD2 aligns across 14 bases. The CDR3 is 15 amino acids. Looked up from germline, CDR1 is ENHRY and CDR2 is SYGVKD. V lost 6 bases to trimming and J lost 4 bases; unmatched junction nucleotides: 3. The CDR3 nucleotides are TGTGCCATCAGCAGACTAGCGGGGGGGCCAGATACGCAGTATTTT. This codes for CAISRLAGGPDTQYF.

This clone was seen a handful of times. The V call is TRBV19, the J call TRBJ1-5, with D uncertain. V gave up 5 bases and J gave up 4 bases, with 9 bases separating them. CDR3 length equals 13 residues. The germline V gene has CDR1 LNHDA and CDR2 SQIVND (reference sequence). The CDR3 protein is CASSDRRNQPQHF. Written as DNA, the CDR3 is TGTGCCAGTAGTGATCGGAGGAATCAGCCCCAGCATTTT. The whole variable domain, remainder taken from reference TRBV19 and TRBJ1-5, is DGGITQSPKYLFRKEGQNVTLSCEQNLNHDAMYWYRQDPGQGLRLIYYSQIVNDFQKGDIAEGYSVSREKKESFPLTVTSAQKNPTAFYLCASSDRRNQPQHFGDGTRLSIL.

V is TRBV5-6 and J is TRBJ1-6, with TRBD1 as a possible D gene (5 bases). CDR1 and CDR2 from the germline V gene are SGHDT and YYEEEE. The V gene lost 2 bases and the J gene lost 7 bases, with 10 bases spanning the gap. The CDR3 has 14 residues. The CDR3 here is CASSFPQGNSPLHF. In DNA, the CDR3 is TGTGCCAGCAGCTTCCCCCAGGGCAATTCACCCCTCCACTTT.

The chain joins TRBV10-3 to TRBJ1-5; 8 nucleotides agree with TRBD1. This CDR3 region has 15 residues. Germline loops: CDR1 ENHRY, CDR2 SYGVKD. V shed 7 bases, J shed 7 bases, and the junction held 12 bases outside the gene matches. CDR3 residues: CAIKAGGGEGQPQHF. The CDR3 nucleotides are TGTGCCATCAAGGCAGGGGGCGGGGAGGGGCAGCCCCAGCATTTT.

This clone was seen a single time. The V call is TRBV7-2, the J call TRBJ2-3; 8 nucleotides align to TRBD2. The CDR3 is 17 residues long. With 0 bases clipped from V and 3 bases from J, the junction kept 8 bases outside the gene matches. Germline assignment: CDR1 SGHTA and CDR2 FQGNSA. CDR3 DNA: TGTGCCAGCAGCTTAGCCTCGTTAGCGGGAAGGACAGATACGCAGTATTTT. Its translation is CASSLASLAGRTDTQYF.

V usage is TRBV20-1 and J usage is TRBJ2-1; 7 bases map to TRBD2. The CDR3 extends over 11 amino acids. The germline gives CDR1 DFQATT, CDR2 SNEGSKA (reference sequence). V trimming: 5 bases; J trimming: 9 bases; junction bases outside the gene matches: 4. In nucleotides, the CDR3 is TGCAGTGCTCTCCCGGGGGGTGAGCAGTTCTTC. Translation gives CSALPGGEQFF.

This sequence joins TRBV28 and TRBJ2-4; tentatively, D is TRBD1 (6 bases). This CDR3 contains 16 residues. CDR1 is MDHEN, CDR2 SYDVKM, per germline. The V end was cut by 4 bases, the J end by 4 bases, with 17 bases between. CDR3 sequence reads: CASSSTGTKDKNIQYF. The CDR3 nucleotides read TGTGCCAGCAGTTCTACTGGGACAAAAGATAAAAACATTCAGTACTTC.

The chain employs TRBV19 and TRBJ1-5, with D unclear. In germline, CDR1 is LNHDA, CDR2 SQIVND (reference sequence). This CDR3 contains 15 residues. Trimming left V 7 bases short and J 0 bases short, with 13 bases between. CDR3 region: CASTPDTNSNQPQHF. The CDR3 region has the DNA TGTGCCAGTACCCCAGACACGAATAGCAATCAGCCCCAGCATTTT. Supplemented by reference TRBV19 and TRBJ1-5, the full variable domain reads DGGITQSPKYLFRKEGQNVTLSCEQNLNHDAMYWYRQDPGQGLRLIYYSQIVNDFQKGDIAEGYSVSREKKESFPLTVTSAQKNPTAFYLCASTPDTNSNQPQHFGDGTRLSIL.

The J gene is TRBJ2-1, the V gene TRBV6-4; 9 bases agree with TRBD2. Germline CDR1 MRHNA, CDR2 SNTAGT. The CDR3 sequence is 19 residues long. The V and J ends lost 0 bases and 2 bases, in that order; junction bases with no gene match: 11. The CDR3 region is CASSDSRASGKPPYNEQFF. The CDR3 DNA is TGTGCCAGCAGTGACTCTAGGGCTAGCGGGAAACCCCCCTACAATGAGCAGTTCTTC.

The chain combines TRBV21-1 with TRBJ2-7; the listed D gene, TRBD1, was not tested against the DNA. TRBV21-1 is annotated as a pseudogene. The CDR3 has 12 residues. DNA of the CDR3: TGTGCCAGCAGCCCAGGGGCCTACGAGCAGTACTTC. Protein sequence: CASSPGAYEQYF.

This clone was observed a handful of times. Here the CDR3 DNA reads TGTGCCAGCAGTAAGGGACAGCCGGTGTTTTTT. Translation gives CASSKGQPVFF. V gene TRBV21-1 combines with J gene TRBJ1-4; TRBD1, the table's D call, lacks a check against the DNA. TRBV21-1 is given as a pseudogene. The CDR3 spans 11 residues.

V usage is TRBV7-8 and J usage is TRBJ1-1; D unresolved. The germline V gene has CDR1 SGHVS and CDR2 FQNEAQ. There are 13 residues in the CDR3. V lost 4 bases, J lost 1 base, and 7 bases lay in between. CDR3 residues: CASSWAQNTEAFF. The CDR3 bases are TGTGCCAGCAGCTGGGCCCAGAACACTGAAGCTTTCTTT.

This clone has only a few counts. This sample includes further DNA sequences coding for the same CDR3. The V call is TRBV10-1, the J call TRBJ1-6, with a possible D match to TRBD1 (5 bases). The CDR3 spans 19 residues. Germline CDR1 WNHNN, CDR2 SYGVQD (reference sequence). The germline V and J ends were trimmed by 0 bases and 13 bases, with 28 bases remaining between them. The CDR3 coding sequence is TGCGCCAGCAGTGAGTCAAGGGGTCGGTTTCGGGGGAGGCGTTCCCCCCTCCACTTT. Encoded protein: CASSESRGRFRGRRSPLHF.

The sample holds a few counts of this clone. This chain links TRBV10-2 with TRBJ1-6, with a possible D match to TRBD1 (6 bases). Germline CDR1 is WSHSY and CDR2 is SAAADI. CDR3 length equals 14 residues. V was shortened by 3 bases and J by 7 bases, with 10 bases between the two germline ends. CDR3: CASSDDRQNSPLHF. CDR3 coding DNA: TGCGCCAGCAGTGATGACAGGCAGAATTCACCCCTCCACTTT.

The V call is TRBV7-9, the J call TRBJ2-5; TRBD2 matches 7 bases. The germline CDR1 and CDR2 sequences are SEHNR and FQNEAQ (reference sequence). The V segment lost 1 base and the J segment 5 bases; nucleotides outside the gene matches: 7. This CDR3 comprises 15 residues. The DNA of the CDR3 is TGTGCCAGCAGCTTAGTGGCTAGCGGTAGGGAGACCCAGTACTTC. Protein: CASSLVASGRETQYF.

The chain has TRBV28 and TRBJ1-2, with D perhaps matching TRBD1 (6 bases). CDR1 and CDR2 (germline): MDHEN, SYDVKM. V was pared by 6 bases and J by 1 base, with 12 bases between. This CDR3 contains 14 residues. The CDR3 nucleotides read TGTGCCAGCAGCCCGGGGGGCGGTAACTATGGCTACACCTTC. Translation: CASSPGGGNYGYTF.

This clone was seen just once. The genes are TRBV5-4 and TRBJ1-1; no definite D call. Between the trimmed V and J ends, which lost 0 bases and 3 bases, there was a span of 12 bases. This CDR3 has 15 residues. Germline V gene lookup returns CDR1 SGHNT and CDR2 YYREEE (reference sequence). CDR3 in DNA: TGTGCCAGCAGCTTGGGGAGGGTTCCGGACACTGAAGCTTTCTTT. It yields the protein CASSLGRVPDTEAFF. Complete variable domain (other parts from reference TRBV5-4 and TRBJ1-1): ETGVTQSPTHLIKTRGQQVTLRCSSQSGHNTVSWYQQALGQGPQFIFQYYREEENGRGNFPPRFSGLQFPNYSSELNVNALELDDSALYLCASSLGRVPDTEAFFGQGTRLTVV.

V gene TRBV18 combines with J gene TRBJ2-7; TRBD1 agrees at 8 bases. CDR1 and CDR2 (germline): KGHSH, LQKENI. Trimming at V came to 3 bases and at J to 3 bases, leaving 10 bases not matched to a gene. CDR3 length: 16 residues. The CDR3 spells CASSPVFGQGIYEQYF. The CDR3 nucleotides read TGTGCCAGCTCACCGGTTTTCGGACAGGGAATCTACGAGCAGTACTTC. Drawing the rest from reference TRBV18 and TRBJ2-7, the complete variable domain is NAGVMQNPRHLVRRRGQEARLRCSPMKGHSHVYWYRQLPEEGLKFMVYLQKENIIDESGMPKERFSAEFPKEGPSILRIQQVVRGDSAAYFCASSPVFGQGIYEQYFGPGTRLTVT.